The entry below describes one TCR beta chain. Antigen specificity is unknown. It was with a sample-barcoded 5' primer and a J-beta primer mix that a second PCR of roughly 6 to 12 cycles was run. Per-sample output comprised a minimum of 2.5 million paired-end reads containing CDR3. TCRdb re-called the 5' RACE reads with MiXCR, one entry per CDR3 protein. Among about 1,500,000 distinct CDR3 sequences, 40% to 50% were seen once, and the ten largest hold less than 8%. The CDR3 length is 19 residues. V trimming: 3 bases; J trimming: 0 bases; junction bases outside the gene matches: 12. The germline CDR1 and CDR2 sequences are SGHTA and FQGTGA. This specimen comes from a study of blood T cells in healthy people across ages. Study conclusions and caveats: Both naive CD4+ cell counts and diversity were greater in long-lived donors than in aged donors. Older age coincided with a roughly linear decline in TCR beta diversity per million T cells.

The TCR sequence derives from a woman aged 18 to 35 in good health. Material: blood. The rearrangement joins TRBV7-3 to TRBJ2-7, with 12 bases aligning to TRBD2. CDR3 residues: CASSLRLAGVTVGSYEQYF. Written as DNA, the CDR3 is TGTGCCAGCAGCTTGAGACTAGCGGGGGTAACTGTCGGCTCCTACGAGCAGTACTTC. Looking up the rest from reference TRBV7-3 and TRBJ2-7 gives the full variable domain: GAGVSQTPSNKVTEKGKYVELRCDPISGHTALYWYRQSLGQGPEFLIYFQGTGAADDSGLPNDRFFAVRPEGSVSTLKIQRTERGDSAVYLCASSLRLAGVTVGSYEQYFGPGTRLTVT.